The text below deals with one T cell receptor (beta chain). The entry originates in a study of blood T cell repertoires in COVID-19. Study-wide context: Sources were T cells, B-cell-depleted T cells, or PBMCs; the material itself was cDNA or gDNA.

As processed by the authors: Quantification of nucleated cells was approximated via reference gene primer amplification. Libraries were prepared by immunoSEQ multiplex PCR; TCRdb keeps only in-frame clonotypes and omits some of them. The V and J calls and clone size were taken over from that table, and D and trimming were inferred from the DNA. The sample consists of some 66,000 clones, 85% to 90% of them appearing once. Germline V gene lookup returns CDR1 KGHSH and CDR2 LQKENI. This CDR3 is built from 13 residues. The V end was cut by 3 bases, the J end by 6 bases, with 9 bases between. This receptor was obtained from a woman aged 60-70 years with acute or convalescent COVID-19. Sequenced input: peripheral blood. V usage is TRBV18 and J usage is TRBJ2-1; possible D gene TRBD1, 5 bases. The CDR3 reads CASSPSQGNEQFF. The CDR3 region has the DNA TGTGCCAGCTCACCGAGTCAGGGCAATGAGCAGTTCTTC.